Listed below are T cell receptor beta chains from one sample, sequenced in a study of CD8+CD57+ T cells in acquired aplastic anemia. Using its own MiXCR run on the reads, TCRdb lists one record per CDR3 protein. The table lists roughly 170,000 distinct CDR3 sequences, around 50% of them singletons. The specimen sequenced was sorted CD4+, CD8+, or CD8+CD57+ T cells (not recorded which) from PBMCs. The receptors shown here come from a human donor with aplastic anemia. Both conserved end residues are part of each CDR3. A D gene is named only where the DNA matches it firmly. Where a row states a size, it is once, few, many or the class of an expanded clone; other rows omit it.

j_gene	v_gene	len	abundance	d_gene	CDR3nt	CDR3aa
TRBJ1-1	TRBV18	15	-	-	TGTGCCAGCGAAACCGCGGGGACCATGAACACTGAAGCTTTCTTT	CASETAGTMNTEAFF
TRBJ2-7	TRBV15	12	-	-	TGTGCCACCAGCACAGGAAGGTACGAGCAGTACTTC	CATSTGRYEQYF
TRBJ2-1	TRBV29-1	12	-	-	TGCAGCCTTTCCCGGAGCGGCAATGAGCAGTTCTTC	CSLSRSGNEQFF
TRBJ1-6	TRBV25-1	17	-	-	TGTGCCAGCAGTGCTAGTGAGGACGCCAAACACACTTCACCCCTCCACTTT	CASSASEDAKHTSPLHF
TRBJ1-6	TRBV19	14	few	TRBD1	TGTGCCAGTAGCCCGGGACAGCGCGATTCACCCCTCCACTTT	CASSPGQRDSPLHF
TRBJ2-7	TRBV4-2	17	many	TRBD1	TGTGCCAGCAGCCAAACCCGGGACAGGATAGCAGCCTACGAGCAGTACTTC	CASSQTRDRIAAYEQYF
TRBJ2-3	TRBV5-5	14	-	-	TGTGCCAGCACCCTACTCTTAAGTACAGATACGCAGTATTTT	CASTLLLSTDTQYF
TRBJ1-2	TRBV5-1	14	once	-	TGCGCCAGCAGCGGACCAGGGAATAGCTATGGCTACACCTTC	CASSGPGNSYGYTF
TRBJ1-6	TRBV19	13	many	-	TGTGCCAGTAACGGCCGCCGGAATTCACCCCTCCACTTT	CASNGRRNSPLHF
TRBJ2-5	TRBV12-5	16	many	-	TGTGCTAGTGGTTTGGTAGAAGACAGGGAGGGGGAGACCCAGTACTTC	CASGLVEDREGETQYF
TRBJ1-6	TRBV4-1	16	-	-	TGCGCCAGCAGCCAAGAGGGAAGGGCGTATAATTCACCCCTCCACTTT	CASSQEGRAYNSPLHF
TRBJ2-7	TRBV2	12	-	-	TGTGCCAGCAAGGGCAGTTCCTACGAGCAGTACTTC	CASKGSSYEQYF
TRBJ2-7	TRBV20-1	14	-	-	TGCAGTGCTTCCCCTTCCGGGACCCCCTACGAGCAGTACTTC	CSASPSGTPYEQYF
TRBJ1-1	TRBV25-1	15	-	-	TGTGCCAGCAGCGAAGGGGCTTCAATGAACACTGAAGCTTTCTTT	CASSEGASMNTEAFF
TRBJ1-6	TRBV20-1	14	once	-	TGCAGTGCTACGACCGGACACGAAAATTCACCCCTCCACTTT	CSATTGHENSPLHF
TRBJ2-3	TRBV11-1	16	many	TRBD2	TGTGCCAGCAGCTCGACCGGACTAGCGGGAGACTATACGCAGTATTTT	CASSSTGLAGDYTQYF
TRBJ2-7	TRBV19	14	-	-	TGTGCCAGTAGTTCCCTCTCCGAGACCTACGAGCAGTACTTC	CASSSLSETYEQYF
TRBJ2-6	TRBV5-4	20	-	TRBD1	TGTGCCAGCAGCTTGTTAAGGACAGGGGCTTTGGGATCTGGGGCCAACGTCCTGACTTTC	CASSLLRTGALGSGANVLTF
TRBJ1-2	TRBV2	14	many	TRBD1	TGTGCCAGCACGACAGGGTTTGGGAACTATGGCTACACCTTC	CASTTGFGNYGYTF
TRBJ1-5	TRBV20-1	13	-	-	TGCAGTGCTAGAGTCGCAAGCAATCAGCCCCAGCATTTT	CSARVASNQPQHF
TRBJ1-2	TRBV10-3	13	-	TRBD1	TGTGCCATCAGTGGTACAGGGGGCAATGGCTACACCTTC	CAISGTGGNGYTF
TRBJ1-6	TRBV19	15	-	TRBD1	TGTGCCAGCAGCCAGACAGGGGCCGTGCGATCACCCCTCCACTTT	CASSQTGAVRSPLHF
TRBJ2-3	TRBV10-2	16	once	TRBD2	TGCGCCAGCAGTGAGTGCTCTAGCGGGGACATAGATACGCAGTATTTT	CASSECSSGDIDTQYF
TRBJ2-3	TRBV2	19	-	TRBD2	TGTGCCAGCAGTGAAATTCGAGCGGGAGAAGGATGGCTGCCAGATACGCAGTATTTT	CASSEIRAGEGWLPDTQYF
TRBJ1-2	TRBV6-1	15	many	TRBD1	TGTGCCAGCATGGCTCCCGGGACAGGGACCTATGGCTACACCTTC	CASMAPGTGTYGYTF
TRBJ1-1	TRBV29-1	12	-	-	TGCAGCGTTGCCGGGGCAGACACTGAAGCTTTCTTT	CSVAGADTEAFF
TRBJ1-3	TRBV4-1	22	few	-	TGCGCCAGCAGCCACCCAAATCTCCTCGCCCAAAGAGAGGGGCTTGGGGGAAACACCATATATTTT	CASSHPNLLAQREGLGGNTIYF
TRBJ2-7	TRBV20-1	18	-	TRBD2	TGCAGTGCTAGAGCCGGGACTAGCGGGAGAACTGGTTCTTGGGAGCAGTACTTC	CSARAGTSGRTGSWEQYF
TRBJ1-6	TRBV6-4	13	-	-	TGTGCCAGCAGTGACTCGGAGCATTCACCCCTCCACTTT	CASSDSEHSPLHF
TRBJ2-5	TRBV19	15	-	-	TGTGCCAGTAGTATGGAGTCGCTTGGGAAAGAGACCCAGTACTTC	CASSMESLGKETQYF
TRBJ2-1	TRBV20-1	19	once	TRBD2	TGCAGTGCTAGCCCCTCGGGAGGGAGGGACGTTTTCTCCTACAATGAGCAGTTCTTC	CSASPSGGRDVFSYNEQFF
TRBJ2-3	TRBV12-3/TRBV12-4	15	many	TRBD1	TGTGCCAGCAGGTTAAACAGGGGTAGCACAGATACGCAGTATTTT	CASRLNRGSTDTQYF
TRBJ2-1	TRBV10-3	12	-	-	TGTGCCATCAGTGACCAGGGTGGTGAGCAGTTCTTC	CAISDQGGEQFF
TRBJ2-3	TRBV24-1	15	many	-	TGTGCCACCAGTGGCGGGCCGGGGTACACAGATACGCAGTATTTT	CATSGGPGYTDTQYF
TRBJ1-1	TRBV10-3	12	-	-	TGTGCCAGCAGAACAGGGTTCACTGAAGCTTTCTTT	CASRTGFTEAFF
TRBJ2-5	TRBV7-9	14	-	TRBD1	TGTGCCAGCAGCTCAGGGACAGGGCAAGAGACCCAGTACTTC	CASSSGTGQETQYF
TRBJ1-5	TRBV20-1	15	-	TRBD1	TGCAGTGCTAGAGGGACAGGCCTCCACAATCAGCCCCAGCATTTT	CSARGTGLHNQPQHF
TRBJ1-4	TRBV7-2	14	many	-	TGTGCCAGCAGCCCCCGCCGGGCTAATGAAAAACTGTTTTTT	CASSPRRANEKLFF
TRBJ1-4	TRBV7-6	13	-	-	TGTGCCAGCAGCTTAGGCCAATATGAAAAACTGTTTTTT	CASSLGQYEKLFF
TRBJ1-2	TRBV3-1	12	many	-	TGTGCCAGCAGCCAGGGTGCCCTGGTGTACACCTTC	CASSQGALVYTF
TRBJ2-7	TRBV10-3	14	many	-	TGTGCCATCAGTGGGACGGGACATCCTTACGAGCAGTACTTC	CAISGTGHPYEQYF
TRBJ2-7	TRBV7-6	13	-	-	TGTGCCAGCAGCCTCGAGGAGCATTACGAGCAGTACTTC	CASSLEEHYEQYF
TRBJ1-1	TRBV19	19	-	TRBD1	TGTGCCAGTGCTCCAAGGGGGGGACAGGGAACCCTGATGAACACTGAAGCTTTCTTT	CASAPRGGQGTLMNTEAFF
TRBJ2-7	TRBV7-9	14	-	-	TGTGCCAGCAGCCTGGGACTTGGAAAGGACGAGCAGTACTTC	CASSLGLGKDEQYF
TRBJ2-7	TRBV10-3	14	-	TRBD1	TGTGCCATCAACCCCGGGACAGCCATCTACGAGCAGTACTTC	CAINPGTAIYEQYF
TRBJ2-5	TRBV6-6	13	-	-	TGTGCCAGCAGTTCCGGGAGCCAAGAGACCCAGTACTTC	CASSSGSQETQYF
TRBJ2-1	TRBV2	18	-	TRBD2	TGTGTTAGCAGTGAAGGACTAGCGGGGGGAACAACCTACAATGAGCAGTTCTTC	CVSSEGLAGGTTYNEQFF
TRBJ1-2	TRBV29-1	14	-	-	TGCAGCGTTGTGGGGGGCGCGGCTGACTATGGCTACACCTTC	CSVVGGAADYGYTF